These 21 T cell receptor beta chains originate from one sample sequenced in a study of a mutant IDH1 vaccine in newly diagnosed glioma. Here immunoSEQ multiplex PCR was the method, and the copy in TCRdb shows in-frame clones only, minus some. The table records 35,000 to 45,000 clones, 78% of them present only once. The antigens these receptors bind are not known. Time point noted: week 23, last vaccination. A single vaccine dose contained 300 ug of mutant IDH1 20-mer peptide, and topical imiquimod was used with it. The sequences come from PBMCs, collected from a glioma patient whose treatment included an IDH1 peptide vaccine. These receptors were obtained from a woman aged 40 to 50 with glioma. Some clones in this sample may be carry-over from other donors' samples.

The chain recombines TRBV7-8 with TRBJ1-4; TRBD1 might be the D (5 bases). Germline loops: CDR1 SGHVS, CDR2 FQNEAQ. The CDR3 contains 16 residues. The V end lost 2 bases, the J end lost 0 bases, and 10 bases lay between the germline ends. CDR3 sequence: CASSLLAGTTNEKLFF. CDR3 in DNA: TGTGCCAGCAGCTTACTTGCAGGGACAACTAATGAAAAACTGTTTTTT.

The V and J genes are TRBV7-2 and TRBJ2-7; D is unclear. The CDR3 covers 13 residues. V lost 5 bases and J lost 6, with 14 bases in between. CDR1 and CDR2 from the germline V gene are SGHTA and FQGNSA. Here the CDR3 reads CASSADKVGEQYF. CDR3 bases: TGTGCCAGCAGCGCCGACAAGGTCGGCGAGCAGTACTTC.

J is TRBJ1-2 and V is TRBV6-4, with TRBD1 identical over 7 bases. The germline V gene encodes CDR1 MRHNA and CDR2 SNTAGT. The CDR3 consists of 13 residues. V trimming: 4 bases; J trimming: 12 bases; junction bases outside the gene matches: 11. Written as DNA, the CDR3 is TGTGCCAGCAGTGCTCTACTACAGGGGCCGAACACCTTC. The encoded protein is CASSALLQGPNTF.

The chain recombines TRBV14 with TRBJ2-7; TRBD1 matches 8 bases. Trimming cost V 4 bases and J 5 bases; bases outside gene matches: 4. CDR3 length: 13 residues. Germline V lookup: CDR1 SGHDN, CDR2 FVKESK. CDR3 nucleotide sequence: TGTGCCAGCAGCCCGGACAGGGAACACGAGCAGTACTTC. It encodes CASSPDREHEQYF. Complete variable domain (other parts from reference TRBV14 and TRBJ2-7): EAGVTQFPSHSVIEKGQTVTLRCDPISGHDNLYWYRRVMGKEIKFLLHFVKESKQDESGMPNNRFLAERTGGTYSTLKVQPAELEDSGVYFCASSPDREHEQYFGPGTRLTVT.

Points on this clone: The junction shows a germline mismatch at one end, possibly a read error. This chain connects TRBV30 to TRBJ1-5; D perhaps matches TRBD1 (5 bases). Germline CDR1 is GTSNPN and CDR2 is SVGIG (reference sequence). This CDR3 spans 14 amino acids. The CDR3 coding sequence is TGTGCCTGGAGTGCAGCTCAGGGCAATCTGCCCCAGCATTTT. This translates into CAWSAAQGNLPQHF.

This clone was recorded a few times. The chain carries TRBV20-1 and TRBJ1-1; D possibly corresponds to TRBD1 (5 bases). CDR3 length: 11 residues. Trimming removed 7 bases at V and 0 bases at J, with 6 bases between. Per germline, CDR1 DFQATT and CDR2 SNEGSKA (reference sequence). CDR3 protein: CSGTLNTEAFF. CDR3 DNA sequence: TGCAGTGGGACATTGAACACTGAAGCTTTCTTT.

This chain links TRBV28 with TRBJ2-3; D is undetermined. The germline gives CDR1 MDHEN, CDR2 SYDVKM. The CDR3 loop spans 12 amino acids. V gave up 6 bases and J gave up 5 bases, with 9 bases separating them. CDR3 coding DNA: TGTGCCAGCAGACCCCGTCAAGATACGCAGTATTTT. Translation gives CASRPRQDTQYF.

This clone was seen more than once but under ten times. V and J are TRBV29-1 and TRBJ1-5; possible D gene TRBD1, 5 bases. The CDR3 covers 13 residues. Per germline, CDR1 SQVTM and CDR2 ANQGSEA. Trimming took 6 bases from V and 9 from J, leaving 18 bases between them. CDR3 DNA: TGCAGCGTCAGGGACGCCCGGGGGGGGCCCCAGCATTTT. Translation gives CSVRDARGGPQHF. Complete variable domain (other parts from reference TRBV29-1 and TRBJ1-5): SAVISQKPSRDICQRGTSLTIQCQVDSQVTMMFWYRQQPGQSLTLIATANQGSEATYESGFVIDKFPISRPNLTFSTLTVSNMSPEDSSIYLCSVRDARGGPQHFGDGTRLSIL.

Details on this clone: One end of the junction varies from germline; a read error may be responsible. The rearrangement joins TRBV5-1 to TRBJ2-4; TRBD1 aligns across 8 bases. Looked up from germline, CDR1 is SGHRS and CDR2 is YFSETQ. The CDR3 covers 17 residues. The CDR3, as DNA: TGCGCCAGCAGCCCCTTTCTGACAGGGGAACCCGAAAACATTCAATACTTC. Translation gives CASSPFLTGEPENIQYF.

V gene TRBV9 combines with J gene TRBJ1-4; D not resolved. Germline values: CDR1 SGDLS, CDR2 YYNGEE. Trimming took 2 bases from V and 6 from J, leaving 14 bases between them. There are 15 residues in the CDR3. The CDR3 DNA is TGTGCCAGCAGCGTTAACGGAGAGTCCTATGAAAAACTGTTTTTT. Protein product: CASSVNGESYEKLFF.

The CDR3 is CASSVSGTGMASSLRETQYF. The DNA of the CDR3 is TGTGCCAGCAGCGTCAGCGGTACAGGGATGGCTAGTAGCCTGAGGGAGACCCAGTACTTC. This sequence joins TRBV9 and TRBJ2-5; TRBD1 is a possible D gene (6 bases). The V and J ends lost 2 bases and 5 bases respectively, with 31 bases between them. The CDR3 has 20 amino acids. From germline, CDR1 is SGDLS and CDR2 YYNGEE.

This chain links TRBV7-9 with TRBJ2-5, with D hard to call. CDR1 and CDR2 (germline): SEHNR, FQNEAQ (reference sequence). The CDR3 extends over 12 amino acids. Trimming stripped 1 base from V and 5 bases from J, with 5 bases between. CDR3 loop: CASSLVVETQYF. In nucleotides, the CDR3 is TGTGCCAGCAGCTTAGTCGTTGAGACCCAGTACTTC.

The rearrangement uses TRBV9 and TRBJ1-1, with a weak D call TRBD1 (6 bases). The CDR3 has 12 residues. The ends were cut back, 0 bases at V and 8 bases at J, with 8 bases in the middle. Germline V gene lookup returns CDR1 SGDLS and CDR2 YYNGEE. The CDR3: CASSVVGGEAFF. For the CDR3, the DNA is TGTGCCAGCAGCGTAGTGGGGGGCGAAGCTTTCTTT. Filled out from reference TRBV9 and TRBJ1-1, the complete variable domain reads DSGVTQTPKHLITATGQRVTLRCSPRSGDLSVYWYQQSLDQGLQFLIQYYNGEERAKGNILERFSAQQFPDLHSELNLSSLELGDSALYFCASSVVGGEAFFGQGTRLTVV.

The rearrangement joins TRBV5-1 to TRBJ2-2; 7 bases match TRBD2. The CDR3 sequence is 17 residues long. J lost 4 bases, V lost 3 bases, and 12 bases had no gene match. From germline, CDR1 is SGHRS and CDR2 YFSETQ. CDR3 sequence: CASSSPVGGEITGELFF. The CDR3 nucleotides read TGCGCCAGCAGCTCCCCTGTTGGGGGGGAGATCACCGGGGAGCTGTTTTTT.

The chain joins TRBV5-4 to TRBJ1-2; 7 bases match TRBD1. Per the germline V gene, CDR1 is SGHNT and CDR2 is YYREEE (reference sequence). Trimming at V came to 1 base and at J to 0 bases, leaving 3 bases not matched to a gene. The CDR3 runs 15 residues. The CDR3 sequence is CASSLYDRANYGYTF. CDR3 coding DNA: TGTGCCAGCAGCTTGTATGACAGGGCTAACTATGGCTACACCTTC.

This sequence joins TRBV5-1 and TRBJ1-1; D unclear. The CDR3 sequence is 12 residues long. Germline V CDR1 and CDR2: SGHRS, YFSETQ. V was shortened by 0 bases and J by 11 bases, with 11 bases between the two germline ends. This CDR3 is CASSLGVGDAFF. CDR3 in DNA: TGCGCCAGCAGCTTGGGCGTGGGTGACGCTTTCTTT. Supplemented by reference TRBV5-1 and TRBJ1-1, the full variable domain reads KAGVTQTPRYLIKTRGQQVTLSCSPISGHRSVSWYQQTPGQGLQFLFEYFSETQRNKGNFPGRFSGRQFSNSRSEMNVSTLELGDSALYLCASSLGVGDAFFGQGTRLTVV.

This sequence joins TRBV29-1 and TRBJ2-1; D is unclear. This CDR3 has 13 residues. Germline V gene lookup returns CDR1 SQVTM and CDR2 ANQGSEA. Trimming cost V 8 bases and J 9 bases, with 20 bases left between them. The CDR3 DNA reads as TGCAGCTGTGGCGGTTTGGGCTACGGTGAGCAGTTCTTC. It is translated as CSCGGLGYGEQFF.

This rearrangement joins TRBV27 to TRBJ1-5, with 7 bases aligning to TRBD1. V lost 5 bases to trimming and J lost 6 bases; unmatched junction nucleotides: 7. This CDR3 is 14 amino acids long. From germline, CDR1 is MNHEY and CDR2 SMNVEV (reference sequence). Here the CDR3 DNA reads TGTGCCAGCAGTCTCACAGGGGAGGCTCAGCCCCAGCATTTT. Its translation: CASSLTGEAQPQHF.

This clone has just one count. The chain uses TRBV7-2 and TRBJ1-2; the D gene is possibly TRBD1 (5 bases). The germline V gene encodes CDR1 SGHTA and CDR2 FQGNSA. Trimming took 5 bases from V and 4 from J, leaving 14 bases between them. This CDR3 has 14 amino acids. The CDR3: CASSQSGMGYGYTF. The CDR3, as DNA: TGTGCCAGCAGCCAATCAGGGATGGGCTATGGCTACACCTTC.

J is TRBJ2-5 and V is TRBV5-1, with 8 nucleotides matching TRBD2. The J segment lost 2 bases and the V segment lost 0 bases, leaving 12 bases of the junction unmatched. The CDR3 has 18 amino acids. Germline CDR1 reads SGHRS; CDR2 reads YFSETQ. The CDR3 spells CASSLDILAERGQETQYF. Here the CDR3 DNA reads TGCGCCAGCAGCTTGGATATCCTGGCGGAGCGGGGGCAAGAGACCCAGTACTTC.

The chain carries TRBV11-2 and TRBJ2-1, with 7 bases fitting TRBD2. This CDR3 contains 14 residues. V gave up 3 bases and J gave up 5 bases; unmatched junction bases: 4. The germline gives CDR1 SGHAT, CDR2 FQNNGV. The CDR3 sequence: CASSFRAGNNEQFF. The CDR3 DNA reads TGTGCCAGCAGCTTTAGAGCGGGGAACAATGAGCAGTTCTTC. Drawing the rest from reference TRBV11-2 and TRBJ2-1, the complete variable domain is EAGVAQSPRYKIIEKRQSVAFWCNPISGHATLYWYQQILGQGPKLLIQFQNNGVVDDSQLPKDRFSAERLKGVDSTLKIQPAKLEDSAVYLCASSFRAGNNEQFFGPGTRLTVL.